In its sample, the clone carrying this TCR beta chain was seen a few times. Its specificity is unknown. The source of the sample is a study of persistence of HIV-infected CD4 T cells. Cells were stimulated nonspecifically with anti-CD3/anti-CD28 magnetic beads. CD4+ T cells upregulating both CD40 ligand and CD69 were sorted as responding cells. The libraries were made with immunoSEQ version 4 in survey mode. TCRdb keeps only in-frame clones here, not all; method: immunoSEQ multiplex PCR. Among about 45,000 clones, 85% to 90% were seen once, and the ten largest hold around 3.4%. The germline V gene has CDR1 SNHLY and CDR2 FYNNEI. The CDR3 has 13 amino acids. The ends were cut back, 10 bases at V and 4 bases at J, with 16 bases in the middle.

The sequenced sample was CD4+ T cells sorted from PBMCs after 18-hour stimulation, obtained from a patient who received antiretroviral therapy. The rearrangement links TRBV2 to TRBJ1-2; unclear D gene. This receptor was identified in an adult woman with HIV who was CMV-seropositive. The CDR3 loop reads CAISNVRVYGYTF. CDR3 sequence (DNA): TGTGCCATCAGCAATGTTCGGGTCTATGGCTACACCTTC.